This T cell receptor (beta chain) stems from a study of naive CD8 T cells in extremely preterm neonates. Extremely preterm deliveries at about 23-28 weeks of gestation provided the preterm samples. This clone was picked up one time. The antigen remains undetermined. With 0 bases removed from V and 6 bases from J, the gap between germline ends came to 9 bases. The CDR3 length is 15 residues. Germline V gives CDR1 MNHEY, CDR2 SMNVEV (reference sequence). Here immunoSEQ multiplex PCR was the method, and the copy in TCRdb shows in-frame clones only, minus some. This sample has fewer than 25,000 clones, with around 88% found just once. Overall study results and limits: Compared with older groups, preterm CDR3s were shorter, with fewer N additions and less trimming.

The TCR sequence derives from a boy who was born preterm. The chain links TRBV27 to TRBJ1-6, with TRBD1 as a possible D gene (6 bases). The sample comprised naive CD8+ T cells from cord blood. The CDR3 region is CASSLSARGNSPLHF. CDR3 nucleotides: TGTGCCAGCAGTTTATCGGCCAGGGGTAATTCACCCCTCCACTTT.